This T cell receptor (beta chain) was identified during a study of PD-1 blockade in classical Hodgkin lymphoma. Study in general: On a schedule of every 2 weeks, patients received nivolumab 3 mg/kg intravenously. General study findings and limits: Newly diagnosed patients and complete responders had comparable diversity at baseline. Newly diagnosed patients reportedly had lower baseline TCR diversity than healthy donors. Although disease activity or prior therapy may be involved, causes of the repertoire differences remain undefined.

This CDR3 contains 14 residues. Germline-derived CDR1 and CDR2 are SGHKS and YYEKEE (reference sequence). V was cut by 4 bases and J by 0 bases, with 9 bases left in between. Time point given: cycle 4 day 1 (C4D1), after less than 7 weeks of nivolumab. Every one of the patients relapsed after autologous stem cell transplantation (brentuximab vedotin exposure was variable). Using immunoSEQ multiplex PCR, the repertoire was profiled, and TCRdb retains in-frame clones only, with some absent. The repertoire holds about 47,000 clones, with 80% as singletons. A remark on this clone: Its antigen remains unknown.

This sequence originates from a human donor with classical Hodgkin lymphoma. The source material was peripheral blood mononuclear cells (PBMCs), sampled before the fourth cycle of nivolumab. The V and J genes are TRBV5-5 and TRBJ2-3; no reliable D call. CDR3 protein: CASSPGRSTDTQYF. The CDR3 nucleotides read TGTGCCAGCAGCCCCGGACGTAGCACAGATACGCAGTATTTT.